A single sample is the source of the 9 T cell receptor beta chains below, sequenced in a study of T cell responses to AZD1222 COVID-19 vaccine. The method was immunoSEQ multiplex PCR; TCRdb's version includes in-frame clones alone and lacks a portion of them. The sample records around 120,000 clones, approximately 90% being singletons. The sequencing here drew on peripheral blood, taken on day 0 of AZD1222 vaccination. The receptors here all came from an adult in good health.

The chain combines TRBV6-7 with TRBJ2-3; D might be TRBD1 (6 bases). TRBV6-7 carries the ORF label, with uncertain function. Trimming removed 2 bases at V and 2 bases at J, with 17 bases between. The CDR3 is made up of 17 amino acids. The CDR3 sequence is CASSYRPLGTNTDTQYF. CDR3 sequence (DNA): TGTGCCAGCAGTTACAGACCCCTTGGGACAAACACAGATACGCAGTATTTT.

The V and J genes are TRBV5-1 and TRBJ2-7, with TRBD2 matching over 8 bases. In germline, CDR1 is SGHRS, CDR2 YFSETQ. J was trimmed by 2 bases and V by 0 bases; bases with no gene match: 4. This CDR3 has 15 amino acids. CDR3 bases: TGCGCCAGCAGCTTGGAAGGCGGGAGGCCCTACGAGCAGTACTTC. This sequence encodes CASSLEGGRPYEQYF.

This chain uses TRBV27 with TRBJ2-2; possibly TRBD1 for D (6 bases). The CDR3 runs to 14 residues. V was shortened by 5 bases and J by 5 bases, with 12 bases between the two germline ends. Germline V lookup: CDR1 MNHEY, CDR2 SMNVEV (reference sequence). CDR3 residues: CASSGQGWTGELFF. Here the CDR3 DNA reads TGTGCCAGCAGTGGCCAGGGGTGGACCGGGGAGCTGTTTTTT.

The J gene is TRBJ2-3, the V gene TRBV3-1 (or the pseudogene TRBV3-2), with 10 positions matching TRBD2. The CDR3 consists of 16 residues. V trimming: 3 bases; J trimming: 6 bases; junction bases outside the gene matches: 9. Germline lookup yields CDR1 LGHDT and CDR2 YNNKEL (reference sequence). The CDR3 DNA is TGTGCCAGCAGCCACCGTTCTAGCGGGAGTTGGGATACGCAGTATTTT. Its translation is CASSHRSSGSWDTQYF.

The chain's CDR3 is CASHPGLAAYEQYF. DNA for the CDR3: TGTGCCAGCCACCCGGGACTAGCAGCCTACGAGCAGTACTTC. The chain uses TRBV2 and TRBJ2-7; 9 bases map to TRBD2. This CDR3 has 14 amino acids. With V trimmed by 8 bases and J by 2 bases, 7 bases remained unmatched. Germline CDR1 reads SNHLY; CDR2 reads FYNNEI.

In its sample, this clone was seen once. This sequence joins TRBV7-9 and TRBJ1-6; D not resolved. The CDR3 covers 14 residues. Germline-derived CDR1 and CDR2 are SEHNR and FQNEAQ (reference sequence). The germline V and J ends were trimmed by 1 base and 14 bases, with 15 bases remaining between them. CDR3 bases: TGTGCCAGCAGCTTAGAACTTTCCACTTCGTCCCTCCACTTT. It yields the protein CASSLELSTSSLHF.

This clone was seen just once. The genes are TRBV5-1 and TRBJ2-7; TRBD1 or TRBD2 may be the D gene (5 bases each). Between the trimmed V and J ends, which lost 0 bases and 5 bases, there was a span of 12 bases. The CDR3 runs 14 residues. Germline V gene lookup returns CDR1 SGHRS and CDR2 YFSETQ. The CDR3, as DNA: TGCGCCAGCAGCTTGGAGGTGGGGACGGACGAGCAGTACTTC. It translates to CASSLEVGTDEQYF.

The V and J genes are TRBV4-3 and TRBJ2-3; D tentatively fits TRBD1 or TRBD2 (6 bases each). The CDR3 length is 13 residues. Germline V gene lookup returns CDR1 LGHNA and CDR2 YSLEER. V gave up 0 bases and J gave up 11 bases, with 12 bases separating them. The CDR3 loop reads CASSQELEGGQYF. CDR3 nucleotide sequence: TGCGCCAGCAGCCAAGAACTAGAGGGGGGGCAGTATTTT.

The CDR3 spells CASSLAGEGYTGELFF. The CDR3 DNA is TGTGCCAGCAGCCTCGCAGGGGAAGGGTACACCGGGGAGCTGTTTTTT. The rearrangement uses TRBV13 and TRBJ2-2; D may be TRBD1 (6 bases). The CDR3 loop spans 16 amino acids. The V and J ends lost 5 bases and 3 bases respectively, with 16 bases between them. Germline V lookup: CDR1 PRHDT, CDR2 FYEKMQ (reference sequence).